This T cell receptor beta chain stems from a study of identical twins. Findings of the study overall: Diverse VJ usage suggested most zero-insertion clonotypes were not invariant T cells. Insertions were fewer in abundant cord blood beta clonotypes, whereas memory repertoires showed none of this pattern. Donors were not followed over many years; analysis was cross-sectional.

Healthy Caucasian donors formed the entire cohort. Points on this clonotype: The antigen remains unidentified.

TCRdb reprocessed the 5' RACE reads with MiXCR, giving one entry per CDR3 protein. Altogether around 1.7 million distinct CDR3 sequences are present, under 35% being singletons, with the ten largest covering 0.25% to 0.3%. The ends were cut back, 2 bases at V and 4 bases at J, with 11 bases in the middle. Germline CDR1 reads DFQATT; CDR2 reads SNEGSKA (reference sequence). This CDR3 contains 13 residues. The sequence was obtained from a newborn girl in good health. The sample was cord blood. The chain employs TRBV20-1 and TRBJ2-5; D may be TRBD1 or TRBD2 (6 bases each). The CDR3 loop reads CSARRRGRETQYF. The CDR3 nucleotides read TGCAGTGCTAGAAGGAGGGGGAGAGAGACCCAGTACTTC.